This entry describes one TCR beta chain. The source of the sample is a study of OX40 agonist ivuxolimab in advanced cancers. As for the study in general: In this cohort, patients received ivuxolimab, an agonistic anti-OX40 (CD134) antibody.

Method: immunoSEQ multiplex PCR; TCRdb's copy keeps in-frame clones and lacks some. The table has 70,000 or so clones, 80% to 95% seen once. This CDR3 is built from 11 residues. The germline gives CDR1 SGHDN, CDR2 FVKESK. V lost 1 base to trimming and J lost 3 bases, with 1 base between them. The sample was CD4+ or CD8+ T cells sorted from blood, taken in a trial of the OX40 agonist ivuxolimab. The chain employs TRBV14 and TRBJ2-7; D is undetermined. This clonotype was obtained from an adult with an advanced solid tumor such as melanoma, head and neck, liver or kidney cancer. CDR3 residues: CASSQGYEQYF. CDR3 nucleotides: TGTGCCAGCAGCCAAGGCTACGAGCAGTACTTC.